Below are 25 T cell receptor beta chains sequenced from a single sample in a study of blood T cell repertoires in COVID-19. Some clones are missing from TCRdb's copy, which holds only in-frame ones; the method was immunoSEQ multiplex PCR. The sample gives some 130,000 clones, approximately 84% of which show up once; 1.9% is in the top ten. What was sequenced was peripheral blood. The receptors derive from a man between 65 and 80 years old with acute or convalescent COVID-19.

This clone was counted at least ten times. This rearrangement joins TRBV7-9 to TRBJ2-5, with D unclear. Trimming cost V 2 bases and J 1 base, with 17 bases left between them. The CDR3 extends over 17 amino acids. CDR1 and CDR2 from the germline V gene are SEHNR and FQNEAQ (reference sequence). This CDR3 reads CASSLSGLRNVQETQYF. As DNA, the CDR3 is TGTGCCAGCAGCTTATCAGGTCTAAGGAACGTCCAAGAGACCCAGTACTTC.

The chain is built from TRBV12-3 or TRBV12-4 and TRBJ2-3; no clear D. V was cut by 4 bases and J by 11 bases, with 10 bases left in between. This CDR3 spans 11 amino acids. This CDR3 is CASSSLSWQYF. Here the CDR3 DNA reads TGTGCCAGCAGTTCCCTGAGCTGGCAGTATTTT.

This sequence joins TRBV18 and TRBJ2-5; no clear D. This CDR3 spans 12 amino acids. V was trimmed by 6 bases and J by 8 bases, leaving 13 bases between them. Germline CDR1 reads KGHSH; CDR2 reads LQKENI. DNA of the CDR3: TGTGCCAGCTCGCCGACTGAAGTAACCCAGTACTTC. Translated, it gives CASSPTEVTQYF. Full variable domain (remainder filled in from reference TRBV18 and TRBJ2-5): NAGVMQNPRHLVRRRGQEARLRCSPMKGHSHVYWYRQLPEEGLKFMVYLQKENIIDESGMPKERFSAEFPKEGPSILRIQQVVRGDSAAYFCASSPTEVTQYFGPGTRLLVL.

This chain links TRBV6-5 with TRBJ1-3; D is unclear. The germline V gene encodes CDR1 MNHEY and CDR2 SVGAGI. V lost 2 bases, J lost 2 bases, and 13 bases lay in between. The CDR3 totals 16 residues. This chain's CDR3 is CASSYDGRRPGNTIYF. The CDR3 bases are TGTGCCAGCAGTTACGATGGCAGGCGACCTGGAAACACCATATATTTT.

The chain combines TRBV24-1 with TRBJ1-5; tentative D call: TRBD1 (5 bases). In germline, CDR1 is KGHDR, CDR2 SFDVKD. Deletions cut 9 bases from V and 10 bases from J, with 12 bases between. The CDR3 is made up of 11 amino acids. The CDR3 DNA follows: TGTGCCACCCGTAGGGGTACACCCCAGCATTTT. Translated: CATRRGTPQHF.

The J gene is TRBJ2-1, the V gene TRBV7-2; TRBD2 agrees at 8 bases. Germline V gene lookup returns CDR1 SGHTA and CDR2 FQGNSA. V was clipped by 1 base and J by 2 bases; unmatched bases: 4. The CDR3 covers 16 residues. CDR3 sequence reads: CASSLVGGGPYNEQFF. The CDR3 bases are TGTGCCAGCAGCTTAGTTGGCGGGGGGCCCTACAATGAGCAGTTCTTC.

The chain carries TRBV7-6 and TRBJ2-1; 12 nucleotides line up with TRBD1. Germline V lookup: CDR1 SGHVS, CDR2 FNYEAQ. This CDR3 is built from 15 residues. Trimming at V came to 6 bases and at J to 6 bases, leaving 6 bases not matched to a gene. Written as DNA, the CDR3 is TGTGCCAGCAGTTTGGGGACAGGGGGCATCAATGAGCAGTTCTTC. It specifies CASSLGTGGINEQFF.

The chain is built from TRBV7-9 and TRBJ1-5, with TRBD1 identical over 7 bases. This CDR3 has 15 amino acids. V lost 4 bases to trimming and J lost 6 bases; unmatched junction nucleotides: 9. Germline V gene lookup returns CDR1 SEHNR and CDR2 FQNEAQ (reference sequence). DNA of the CDR3: TGTGCCAGCAGCTACGGACAGGCCCTGGGTCAGCCCCAGCATTTT. Protein product: CASSYGQALGQPQHF.

The chain links TRBV5-6 to TRBJ2-1; a weak D match, TRBD2 (6 bases). The CDR3 length is 15 residues. Germline V lookup: CDR1 SGHDT, CDR2 YYEEEE. Trimming pared 5 bases from V and 1 base from J, leaving 13 bases between. DNA of the CDR3: TGTGCCAGCAGTTCCCGCGGGGTATCCTACAATGAGCAGTTCTTC. It codes for CASSSRGVSYNEQFF.

This chain joins TRBV5-1 and TRBJ1-2; D uncertain. Germline V CDR1 and CDR2: SGHRS, YFSETQ. CDR3 length: 16 amino acids. The V end was cut by 5 bases, the J end by 5 bases, with 22 bases between. The CDR3, as DNA: TGCGCCAGCAGACTAACGGGAAGAACAGAGGGTTATGGCTACACCTTC. Its translation is CASRLTGRTEGYGYTF. Together with reference TRBV5-1 and TRBJ1-2, the CDR3 gives the full variable domain: KAGVTQTPRYLIKTRGQQVTLSCSPISGHRSVSWYQQTPGQGLQFLFEYFSETQRNKGNFPGRFSGRQFSNSRSEMNVSTLELGDSALYLCASRLTGRTEGYGYTFGSGTRLTVV.

V and J are TRBV18 and TRBJ1-3; D is uncertain. With 2 bases removed from V and 2 bases from J, the gap between germline ends came to 7 bases. The CDR3 runs to 14 residues. Germline assignment: CDR1 KGHSH and CDR2 LQKENI. The CDR3 protein is CASSPSGAGNTIYF. The CDR3 region has the DNA TGTGCCAGCTCACCATCCGGGGCTGGAAACACCATATATTTT.

This chain uses TRBV5-1 with TRBJ2-5, with 12 positions matching TRBD2. The CDR3 loop spans 17 amino acids. Germline CDR1 is SGHRS and CDR2 is YFSETQ. V lost 2 bases, J lost 4 bases, and 9 bases stayed unmatched. CDR3 sequence (DNA): TGCGCCAGCAGCTTTGGGACTAGCGGGTCCCGGACAGAGACCCAGTACTTC. This encodes CASSFGTSGSRTETQYF.

A few counts support this clone. CDR3 amino acids: CASSGRPGQADYGYTF. The CDR3 DNA is TGTGCCAGCAGCGGGCGTCCGGGACAGGCGGACTATGGCTACACCTTC. The chain couples TRBV7-2 to TRBJ1-2, with 8 bases identical to TRBD1. V lost 5 bases to trimming and J lost 3 bases; unmatched junction nucleotides: 11. CDR3 length: 16 residues. Germline CDR1 is SGHTA and CDR2 is FQGNSA.

V and J are TRBV9 and TRBJ2-5, with D tentatively TRBD2 (5 bases). Germline V CDR1 and CDR2: SGDLS, YYNGEE. Between the trimmed V and J ends, which lost 3 bases and 6 bases, there was a span of 15 bases. The CDR3 is 14 amino acids. CDR3 sequence (DNA): TGTGCCAGCAGCGGAGCGGTTCGGGGTCAGACCCAGTACTTC. This gives the protein CASSGAVRGQTQYF.

The chain has TRBV7-8 and TRBJ2-2; 7 positions agree with TRBD2. Trimming cost V 5 bases and J 2 bases; bases outside gene matches: 8. Germline V gives CDR1 SGHVS, CDR2 FQNEAQ. This CDR3 comprises 16 residues. The DNA of the CDR3 is TGTGCCAGCAGCGATCAGCGGGGTCTTAACACCGGGGAGCTGTTTTTT. It encodes CASSDQRGLNTGELFF.

This chain joins TRBV6-6 and TRBJ2-3, with D possibly being TRBD1 (5 bases). The germline gives CDR1 MNHNY, CDR2 SVGAGI (reference sequence). The CDR3 totals 14 residues. Trimming cost V 1 base and J 1 base, with 6 bases left between them. The DNA of the CDR3 is TGTGCCAGCAGTTACTTAGGGGGCACAGATACGCAGTATTTT. Translated, it gives CASSYLGGTDTQYF.

CDR3 sequence reads: CASSVQQGWNSPLHF. CDR3 nucleotides: TGTGCCAGCAGCGTCCAACAGGGATGGAATTCACCCCTCCACTTT. The chain couples TRBV11-2 to TRBJ1-6; TRBD1 might be the D (6 bases). CDR3 size: 15 residues. The V end lost 5 bases, the J end lost 7 bases, and 15 bases lay between the germline ends. Germline assignment: CDR1 SGHAT and CDR2 FQNNGV.

The rearrangement links TRBV7-6 to TRBJ2-2, with TRBD1 as a possible D gene (6 bases). V shed 4 bases and J shed 3 bases, with 12 bases lying between them. CDR3 size: 15 residues. The V gene's germline CDR1 is SGHVS and CDR2 FNYEAQ. CDR3 sequence (DNA): TGTGCCAGCAGCTCCAGGGGTGGGGACACCGGGGAGCTGTTTTTT. As protein: CASSSRGGDTGELFF.

The chain carries TRBV28 and TRBJ1-2, with 9 bases that match TRBD1. The germline CDR1 and CDR2 sequences are MDHEN and SYDVKM. J lost 4 bases, V lost 5 bases, and 8 bases had no gene match. The CDR3 is 15 residues long. The CDR3 here is CASSGPDRGSYGYTF. The CDR3 DNA reads TGTGCCAGCAGTGGACCCGACAGGGGGTCCTATGGCTACACCTTC.

The CDR3 nucleotides are TGTGCCAGCAGTGAGGGCGTGGAGACCCAGTACTTC. Translating it yields CASSEGVETQYF. The chain uses TRBV6-1 and TRBJ2-5; no clear D. The CDR3 sequence is 12 residues long. CDR1 MNHNS and CDR2 SASEGT come from the germline V gene. Trimming pared 3 bases from V and 5 bases from J, leaving 7 bases between.

This clone came up once. The chain couples TRBV6-5 to TRBJ1-5, with 11 nucleotides matching TRBD1. J gave up 8 bases and V 6 bases, and 9 bases lay outside the gene matches. The CDR3 length is 15 residues. Germline V gene data show CDR1 as MNHEY and CDR2 as SVGAGI. For the CDR3, the DNA is TGTGCCAGCAGATTAGGACAGGGGGCGAGGGAGCCCCAGCATTTT. Protein: CASRLGQGAREPQHF.

J is TRBJ2-1 and V is TRBV7-2, with 11 bases fitting TRBD2. The V gene's germline CDR1 is SGHTA and CDR2 FQGNSA. CDR3 length: 15 amino acids. V lost 5 bases to trimming and J lost 8 bases; unmatched junction nucleotides: 8. The DNA of the CDR3 is TGTGCCAGCAGCGTTAGCGGGGGGGCCGGGTATGAGCAGTTCTTC. Its translation: CASSVSGGAGYEQFF.

The chain has TRBV19 and TRBJ2-7, with D perhaps matching TRBD1 (5 bases). The CDR3 runs to 12 residues. CDR1 LNHDA and CDR2 SQIVND come from the germline V gene (reference sequence). Trimming took 5 bases from V and 6 from J, leaving 11 bases between them. CDR3 sequence reads: CASSSGYAEQYF. The CDR3 DNA reads TGTGCCAGTAGTTCAGGGTACGCCGAGCAGTACTTC. Full variable domain (remainder filled in from reference TRBV19 and TRBJ2-7): DGGITQSPKYLFRKEGQNVTLSCEQNLNHDAMYWYRQDPGQGLRLIYYSQIVNDFQKGDIAEGYSVSREKKESFPLTVTSAQKNPTAFYLCASSSGYAEQYFGPGTRLTVT.

V is TRBV25-1 and J is TRBJ2-7; tentative D call: TRBD1 (5 bases). Germline V lookup: CDR1 MGHDK, CDR2 SYGVNS. This CDR3 has 16 residues. V lost 6 bases to trimming and J lost 8 bases, with 26 bases between them. CDR3 residues: CASRGPTHGKGDKQYF. For the CDR3, the DNA is TGTGCCAGCAGGGGCCCCACCCACGGAAAAGGGGATAAGCAGTACTTC.

The J gene is TRBJ2-3, the V gene TRBV4-1; 7 nucleotides align to TRBD2. J gave up 2 bases and V 0 bases, and 5 bases lay outside the gene matches. Germline V lookup: CDR1 MGHRA, CDR2 YSYEKL. This CDR3 is built from 16 residues. CDR3 protein: CASSQDSSGATDTQYF. The CDR3 DNA follows: TGCGCCAGCAGCCAAGATTCAAGCGGGGCCACAGATACGCAGTATTTT.